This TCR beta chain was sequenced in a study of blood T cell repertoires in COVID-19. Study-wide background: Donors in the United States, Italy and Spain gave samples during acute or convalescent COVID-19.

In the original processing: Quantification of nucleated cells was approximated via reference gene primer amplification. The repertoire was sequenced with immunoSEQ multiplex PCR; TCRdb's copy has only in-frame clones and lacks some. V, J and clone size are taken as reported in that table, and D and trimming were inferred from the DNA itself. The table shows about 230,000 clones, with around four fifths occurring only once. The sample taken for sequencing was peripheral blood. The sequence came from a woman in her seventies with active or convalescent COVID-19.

The CDR3 nucleotides read TGCGCCAGCAGCCTTCCGGACAGGGACTTCGGGGAGCTGTTTTTT. This codes for CASSLPDRDFGELFF. The chain uses TRBV4-1 and TRBJ2-2, with 8 nucleotides matching TRBD1. The CDR3 is 15 amino acids. Trimming removed 4 bases from V and 7 bases from J; junction bases left unmatched: 8. The germline V gene has CDR1 MGHRA and CDR2 YSYEKL.